The rows below give T cell receptor beta chains drawn from one sample of a study of beta chain features in type 1 diabetes. Here immunoSEQ multiplex PCR was the method, and the copy in TCRdb shows in-frame clones only, minus some. The sample consists of hundreds of thousands of clones, 15% of them appearing once. Sequenced sample: naive CD4+ T cells from blood. These receptors came from a man aged 18 to 30 in good health. Each CDR3 is given with its conserved first and last residue. Each record gives: CDR3 DNA, CDR3 protein, V gene, D gene, J gene, clone size. The D gene is left open where the match is weak. For some rows the clone size is stated as once, few or many, or as a class when expanded; others skip it.

TGCGCCAGCGCTGTGGGAGGCGGGAACACTGAAGCTTTCTTT,CASAVGGGNTEAFF,TRBV4-3,NA,TRBJ1-1,NA
TGTGCCAGCAGCTTTGCGAGAGAAGAGACCCAGTACTTC,CASSFAREETQYF,TRBV5-6,NA,TRBJ2-5,NA
TGTGCCAGCATAATCGACCGAAACACCGGGGAGCTGTTTTTT,CASIIDRNTGELFF,TRBV6-1,NA,TRBJ2-2,NA
TGTGCCAGTAGTATCTCCGCCGTGGGTCAGGGACTGGTCGGGGCCAACGTCCTGACTTTC,CASSISAVGQGLVGANVLTF,TRBV19,NA,TRBJ2-6,NA
TGCGCCAGCAGCTTGGACGGGGGGCCACCCAATGAGCAGTTCTTC,CASSLDGGPPNEQFF,TRBV5-1,NA,TRBJ2-1,few
TGTGCCAGCAGCGTAGCAGGGGGGCTCACCCGCACAGATACGCAGTATTTT,CASSVAGGLTRTDTQYF,TRBV9,NA,TRBJ2-3,NA
TGTGCCAGCAGCACCCGAACAGGGGGGGGCTCCTACGAGCAGTACTTC,CASSTRTGGGSYEQYF,TRBV7-2,NA,TRBJ2-7,NA
TGTGCCAGCAGCCTGAGAACGGGAGATCAGCCCCAGCATTTT,CASSLRTGDQPQHF,TRBV5-6,NA,TRBJ1-5,NA
TGCGCCAGCAGCCAAGAGAGAGTAAGCTCCCCAGATACGCAGTATTTT,CASSQERVSSPDTQYF,TRBV4-3,NA,TRBJ2-3,few
TGTGCCAGCCGCGGGGACAGCTACAATGAGCAGTTCTTC,CASRGDSYNEQFF,TRBV18,NA,TRBJ2-1,few
TGTGCCAGCAGCCCCTCGGGTCGCGGACAGACCCAGTACTTC,CASSPSGRGQTQYF,TRBV7-2,NA,TRBJ2-5,NA
TGTGCCAGTAGACCAGAGGGTCGGAATTCACCCCTCCACTTT,CASRPEGRNSPLHF,TRBV19,NA,TRBJ1-6,NA
TGTGCCAGCAGCTTAGAGCGTCTAGCGGGTGCCTACGAGCAGTACTTC,CASSLERLAGAYEQYF,TRBV7-2,TRBD2,TRBJ2-7,few
TGCAGCGTTGACTCTCAGACGATCACAGATACGCAGTATTTT,CSVDSQTITDTQYF,TRBV29-1,NA,TRBJ2-3,NA
TGTGCCAGCAGCTTAGGCAGGGATGGGTTCTACAATGAGCAGTTCTTC,CASSLGRDGFYNEQFF,TRBV11-2,NA,TRBJ2-1,few
TGTGCCAGCAGCCAAGCTGCTGGAGGAGACAAGAGCTCCTACGAGCAGTACTTC,CASSQAAGGDKSSYEQYF,TRBV4-2,NA,TRBJ2-7,NA
TGTGCCAGCTCCCCAGGGGGCCCCGAGCAGTACTTC,CASSPGGPEQYF,TRBV18,TRBD1,TRBJ2-7,NA
TGCGCCAGCAGCCAAGAACCTCCCCCCGGGGGGAACACCGGGGAGCTGTTTTTT,CASSQEPPPGGNTGELFF,TRBV4-3,NA,TRBJ2-2,NA
TGCGCCAGCAGCTTGGGACAAACCTCTGGGGCCAACGTCCTGACTTTC,CASSLGQTSGANVLTF,TRBV5-1,NA,TRBJ2-6,few
TGTGCCAGCAGTTTAGTTCAAGGGGAGCTGTTTTTT,CASSLVQGELFF,TRBV28,NA,TRBJ2-2,NA
TGTGCCGGGACAAGAAACACTGAAGCTTTCTTT,CAGTRNTEAFF,TRBV27,NA,TRBJ1-1,NA
TGTGCCAGCAGCCAGGTAGGGGAGCAGTTCTTC,CASSQVGEQFF,TRBV14,NA,TRBJ2-1,many
TGCAGCGCCGGACTCCATATACGCGGGGATACGCAGTATTTT,CSAGLHIRGDTQYF,TRBV29-1,NA,TRBJ2-3,NA
TGTGCCAGCAGCTTGGACGGTTTCAATCAGCCCCAGCATTTT,CASSLDGFNQPQHF,TRBV7-9,NA,TRBJ1-5,NA
TGTGCCAGCAGCCAGACAGGGACTAACTATGGCTACACCTTC,CASSQTGTNYGYTF,TRBV7-8,TRBD1,TRBJ1-2,NA
TGTGCCAGCAGTTTTCAATTTATTGAGCAGTTCTTC,CASSFQFIEQFF,TRBV28,NA,TRBJ2-1,few
TGTGCCAGTAGTAGGGGTTTCGGCACAGATACGCAGTATTTT,CASSRGFGTDTQYF,TRBV19,NA,TRBJ2-3,NA
TGTGCCAGCAGCTTAAGTCAGCGCGGAGACACCGGGGAGCTGTTTTTT,CASSLSQRGDTGELFF,TRBV7-2,NA,TRBJ2-2,few
TGTGCCAGCAGTTTTCGGGGGGTTAGCAATCAGCCCCAGCATTTT,CASSFRGVSNQPQHF,TRBV28,NA,TRBJ1-5,few
TGTGCCAGTAGTGAGGGACAGGGAAGTAACGGCTACACCTTC,CASSEGQGSNGYTF,TRBV19,TRBD1,TRBJ1-2,NA
TGTGCCAGCAGTTACTCGGGGGGGAACACTGAAGCTTTCTTT,CASSYSGGNTEAFF,TRBV6-5,NA,TRBJ1-1,few
TGTGCCAGCAGTCCTGGAGGCCGGCTCCTCTCCTACGAGCAGTACTTC,CASSPGGRLLSYEQYF,TRBV28,NA,TRBJ2-7,NA
TGTGCCAGCAGCGTAGTATTCAAACGGGGCGGTCTCTATGGCTACACCTTC,CASSVVFKRGGLYGYTF,TRBV9,NA,TRBJ1-2,few
TGTGCCAGCAGCGTAGAATCGGGGTTTTATGGCTACACCTTC,CASSVESGFYGYTF,TRBV9,NA,TRBJ1-2,few
TGTGCCAGCAGAGGGCGGGAGGTTTCCTACGAGCAGTACTTC,CASRGREVSYEQYF,TRBV27,TRBD2,TRBJ2-7,NA
TGTGCTAGTGGTTTGTTCTACAATGAGCAGTTCTTC,CASGLFYNEQFF,TRBV12-5,NA,TRBJ2-1,NA
TGCGCCAGCAGCTTGGTCACGGGCGGGAGCTCCTACGAGCAGTACTTC,CASSLVTGGSSYEQYF,TRBV5-1,TRBD2,TRBJ2-7,few
TGTGCCAGCAGTTCCCCTTTCAGGGGCGGTCAAGAGACCCAGTACTTC,CASSSPFRGGQETQYF,TRBV27,NA,TRBJ2-5,few
TGTGCCAGCAGGGGAACTAATGAAAAACTGTTTTTT,CASRGTNEKLFF,TRBV6-6,NA,TRBJ1-4,few
TGTGCCAGCCCACAAGAGACCCAGTACTTC,CASPQETQYF,TRBV19,NA,TRBJ2-5,NA
TGTGCCAGCAGCCCTACTACGACTAGCGGAAGCACAGATACGCAGTATTTT,CASSPTTTSGSTDTQYF,TRBV9,TRBD2,TRBJ2-3,NA